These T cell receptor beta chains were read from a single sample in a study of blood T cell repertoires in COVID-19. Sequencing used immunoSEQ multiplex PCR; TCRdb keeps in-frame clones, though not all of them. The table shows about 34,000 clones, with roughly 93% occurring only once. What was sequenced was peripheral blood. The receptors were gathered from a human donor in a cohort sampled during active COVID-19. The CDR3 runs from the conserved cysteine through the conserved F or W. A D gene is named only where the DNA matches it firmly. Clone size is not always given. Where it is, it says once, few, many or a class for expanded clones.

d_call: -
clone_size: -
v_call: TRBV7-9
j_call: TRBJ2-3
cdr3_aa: CASSLALPGRTDTQYF
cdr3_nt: TGTGCCAGCAGCTTAGCTTTGCCAGGGAGGACAGATACGCAGTATTTT

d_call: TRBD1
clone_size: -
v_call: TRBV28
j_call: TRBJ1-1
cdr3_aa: CASSSGQGRVNTEAFF
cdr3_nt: TGTGCCAGCAGTTCAGGACAGGGACGGGTGAACACTGAAGCTTTCTTT

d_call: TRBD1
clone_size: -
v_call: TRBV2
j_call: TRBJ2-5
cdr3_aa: CASTPSVDRQETQYF
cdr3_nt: TGTGCCAGCACCCCCTCAGTGGACAGGCAAGAGACCCAGTACTTC

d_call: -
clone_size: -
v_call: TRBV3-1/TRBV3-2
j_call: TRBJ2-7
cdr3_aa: CASTKLAGSSYEQYF
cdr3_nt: TGTGCCAGCACCAAGTTGGCGGGGAGTTCCTACGAGCAGTACTTC

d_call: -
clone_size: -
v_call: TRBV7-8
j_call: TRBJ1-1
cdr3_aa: CASSLARSALNTEAFF
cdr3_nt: TGTGCCAGCAGCTTAGCGCGGAGCGCCCTAAACACTGAAGCTTTCTTT

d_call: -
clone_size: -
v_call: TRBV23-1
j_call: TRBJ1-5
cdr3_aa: CASSPSLRHPNQPQHF
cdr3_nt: TGCGCCAGCAGTCCTTCATTAAGACACCCCAATCAGCCCCAGCATTTT

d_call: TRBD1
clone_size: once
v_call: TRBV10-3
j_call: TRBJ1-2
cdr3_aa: CAISDLGQGRDGYTF
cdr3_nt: TGTGCCATCAGCGACCTTGGACAGGGACGGGATGGCTACACCTTC

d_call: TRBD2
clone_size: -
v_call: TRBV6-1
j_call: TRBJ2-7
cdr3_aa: CASSETLAGTYEQYF
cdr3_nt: TGTGCCAGCAGTGAAACCCTAGCGGGGACCTACGAGCAGTACTTC

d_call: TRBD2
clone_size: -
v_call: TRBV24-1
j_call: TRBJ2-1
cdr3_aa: CATSDIGTSGRSSYNEQFF
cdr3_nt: TGTGCCACCAGTGATATCGGGACTAGCGGACGAAGCTCCTACAATGAGCAGTTCTTC

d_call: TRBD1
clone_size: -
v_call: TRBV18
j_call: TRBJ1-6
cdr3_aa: CASSPLGTGANSPLHF
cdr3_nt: TGTGCCAGCTCACCACTTGGGACAGGGGCAAATTCACCCCTCCACTTT

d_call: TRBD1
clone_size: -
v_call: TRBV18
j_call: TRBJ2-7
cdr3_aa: CASSPGQGTYEQYF
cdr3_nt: TGTGCCAGCTCACCGGGACAGGGGACCTACGAGCAGTACTTC

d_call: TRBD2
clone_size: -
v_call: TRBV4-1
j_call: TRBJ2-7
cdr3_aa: CASSHTSDNYEQYF
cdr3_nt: TGCGCCAGCAGCCACACTAGCGACAACTACGAGCAGTACTTC

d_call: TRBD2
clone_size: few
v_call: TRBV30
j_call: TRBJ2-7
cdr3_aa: CAWTAGAYEQYF
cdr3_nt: TGTGCCTGGACAGCGGGAGCCTACGAGCAGTACTTC

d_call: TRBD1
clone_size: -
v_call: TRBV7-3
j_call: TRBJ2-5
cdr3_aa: CASSPDTQGRETQYF
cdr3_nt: TGTGCCAGCAGCCCAGATACACAGGGGCGGGAGACCCAGTACTTC

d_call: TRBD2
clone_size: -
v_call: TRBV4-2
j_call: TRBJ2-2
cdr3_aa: CASSQLAGGKKNTGELFF
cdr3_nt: TGTGCCAGCAGCCAACTAGCGGGAGGAAAAAAGAACACCGGGGAGCTGTTTTTT

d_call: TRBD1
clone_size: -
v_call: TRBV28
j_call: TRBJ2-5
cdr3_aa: CASRSPGQGSETQYF
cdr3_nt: TGTGCCAGCAGGAGTCCGGGACAGGGGTCAGAGACCCAGTACTTC

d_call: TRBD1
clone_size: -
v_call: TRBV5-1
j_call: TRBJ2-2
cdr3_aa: CASSLRGTGVGGELFF
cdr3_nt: TGCGCCAGCAGTCTACGTGGGACAGGAGTAGGCGGGGAGCTGTTTTTT

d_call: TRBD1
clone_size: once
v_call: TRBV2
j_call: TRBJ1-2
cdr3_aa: CASSDDRGSGYGYTF
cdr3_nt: TGTGCCAGCAGTGATGACAGGGGGTCGGGCTATGGCTACACCTTC

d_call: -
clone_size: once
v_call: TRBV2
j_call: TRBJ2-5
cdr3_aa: CASSETAQETQYF
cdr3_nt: TGTGCCAGCAGTGAGACAGCCCAAGAGACCCAGTACTTC

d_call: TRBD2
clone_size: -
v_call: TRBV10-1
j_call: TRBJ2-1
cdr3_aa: CASSPSGTYNEQFF
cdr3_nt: TGCGCCAGCAGTCCTAGCGGGACCTACAATGAGCAGTTCTTC

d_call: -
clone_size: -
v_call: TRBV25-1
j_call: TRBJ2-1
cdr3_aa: CASSEFKGELDNEQFF
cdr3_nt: TGTGCCAGCAGTGAATTCAAGGGGGAGCTGGACAATGAGCAGTTCTTC

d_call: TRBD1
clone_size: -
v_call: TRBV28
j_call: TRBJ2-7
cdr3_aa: CASRTGGADYEQYF
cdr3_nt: TGTGCCAGCAGGACAGGGGGCGCGGACTACGAGCAGTACTTC

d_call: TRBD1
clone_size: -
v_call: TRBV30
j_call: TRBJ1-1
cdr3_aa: CAWSVQGENTEAFF
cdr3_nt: TGTGCCTGGAGTGTCCAGGGGGAGAACACTGAAGCTTTCTTT

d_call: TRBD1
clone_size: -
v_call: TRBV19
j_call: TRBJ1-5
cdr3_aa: CASSIAAWGTGDQPQHF
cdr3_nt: TGTGCCAGTAGTATAGCGGCGTGGGGCACAGGGGATCAGCCCCAGCATTTT

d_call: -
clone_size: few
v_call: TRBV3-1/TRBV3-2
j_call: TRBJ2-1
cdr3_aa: CASSPYGRSSYNEQFF
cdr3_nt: TGTGCCAGCAGCCCCTATGGGCGCAGCTCCTACAATGAGCAGTTCTTC

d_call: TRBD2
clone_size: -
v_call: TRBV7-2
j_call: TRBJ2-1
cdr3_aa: CASSLSGGNSYNEQFF
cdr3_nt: TGTGCCAGCAGCTTAAGCGGGGGAAACTCCTACAATGAGCAGTTCTTC

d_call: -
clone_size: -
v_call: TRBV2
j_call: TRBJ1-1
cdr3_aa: CATAEGNTEAFF
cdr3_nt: TGTGCCACCGCGGAGGGGAACACTGAAGCTTTCTTT

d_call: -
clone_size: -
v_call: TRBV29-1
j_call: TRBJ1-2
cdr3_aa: CSATGQGGYTF
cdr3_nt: TGCAGCGCCACAGGTCAGGGTGGCTACACCTTC

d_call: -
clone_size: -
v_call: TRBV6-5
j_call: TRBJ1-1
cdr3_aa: CASSYLMGRPNTEAFF
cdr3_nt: TGTGCCAGCAGTTACTTGATGGGCAGACCGAACACTGAAGCTTTCTTT

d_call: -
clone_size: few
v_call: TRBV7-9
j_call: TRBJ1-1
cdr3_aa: CASSSTGQAHTEAFF
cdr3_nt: TGTGCCAGCAGCTCAACTGGCCAGGCCCACACTGAAGCTTTCTTT

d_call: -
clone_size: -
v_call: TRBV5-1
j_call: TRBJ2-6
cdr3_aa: CASSVGQSGGANVLTF
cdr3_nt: TGCGCCAGCAGCGTCGGACAGTCCGGCGGGGCCAACGTCCTGACTTTC

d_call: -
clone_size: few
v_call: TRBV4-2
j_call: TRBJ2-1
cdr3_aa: CASSPRLYNEQFF
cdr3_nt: TGTGCCAGCAGCCCTCGACTGTACAATGAGCAGTTCTTC

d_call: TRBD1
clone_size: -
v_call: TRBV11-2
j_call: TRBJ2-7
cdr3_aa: CASSGTGSYEQYF
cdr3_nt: TGTGCCAGCAGCGGGACAGGGTCCTACGAGCAGTACTTC

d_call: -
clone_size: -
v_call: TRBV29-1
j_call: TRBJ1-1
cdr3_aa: CSITWETTEAFF
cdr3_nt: TGCAGCATCACATGGGAGACCACTGAAGCTTTCTTT

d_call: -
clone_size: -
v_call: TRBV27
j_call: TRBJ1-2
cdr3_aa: CASSLSQDSFNYGYTF
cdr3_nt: TGTGCCAGCAGTTTATCCCAAGACAGTTTTAACTATGGCTACACCTTC

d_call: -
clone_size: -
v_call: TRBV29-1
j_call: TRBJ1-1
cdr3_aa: CSVVGQGISEAFF
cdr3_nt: TGCAGCGTTGTCGGGCAGGGGATCTCTGAAGCTTTCTTT

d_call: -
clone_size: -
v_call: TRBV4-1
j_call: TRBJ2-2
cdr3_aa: CASSQDTGGPAGELFF
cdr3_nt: TGCGCCAGCAGCCAAGACACCGGGGGGCCGGCCGGGGAGCTGTTTTTT

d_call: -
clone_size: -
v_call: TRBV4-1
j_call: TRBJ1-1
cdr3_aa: CASSQEGQGMNTEAFF
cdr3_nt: TGCGCCAGCAGCCAAGAAGGCCAGGGGATGAACACTGAAGCTTTCTTT

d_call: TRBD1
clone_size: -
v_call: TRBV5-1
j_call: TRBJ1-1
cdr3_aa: CASSLTGGSAEAFF
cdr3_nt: TGCGCCAGCAGCTTGACAGGGGGCTCGGCTGAAGCTTTCTTT